The 30 T cell receptor beta chains given below trace back to one sample, sequenced in a study of blood T cell repertoires in COVID-19. TCRdb's table, derived via immunoSEQ multiplex PCR, lists solely in-frame clones and lacks some. The sample lists roughly 80,000 clones; roughly 90% were seen once. Sequencing used peripheral blood. These receptors were obtained from a human donor in a cohort sampled during active COVID-19.

The chain uses TRBV20-1 and TRBJ2-1; tentatively, D is TRBD2 (6 bases). Trimming took 3 bases from V and 4 from J, leaving 16 bases between them. The CDR3 covers 15 residues. Germline V gene lookup returns CDR1 DFQATT and CDR2 SNEGSKA (reference sequence). The chain's CDR3 is CSASASGSGYNEQFF. In nucleotides, the CDR3 is TGCAGTGCTAGTGCGAGCGGGTCCGGTTACAATGAGCAGTTCTTC.

In DNA, the CDR3 is TGTGCCAGTGCTGGGGGGGTTTTTGTTGAAGCTTTCTTT. Protein sequence: CASAGGVFVEAFF. V usage is TRBV5-5 and J usage is TRBJ1-1; D might be TRBD1 (5 bases). The CDR3 loop spans 13 amino acids. Germline CDR1 and CDR2: SGHKS and YYEKEE (reference sequence). Trimming pared 8 bases from V and 7 bases from J, leaving 18 bases between.

The chain uses TRBV5-1 and TRBJ1-2; 8 bases agree with TRBD1. Germline CDR1 and CDR2: SGHRS and YFSETQ. The ends lost 0 bases at V and 6 bases at J; junction bases unmatched: 10. This CDR3 is 16 amino acids long. As DNA, the CDR3 is TGCGCCAGCAGCTTGGGACAGGGGTCGCGGGGAGATGGCTACACCTTC. Translated, it gives CASSLGQGSRGDGYTF.

The chain has TRBV7-9 and TRBJ2-5; 8 positions agree with TRBD1. The CDR3 runs to 15 residues. The V gene end was trimmed by 5 bases and the J gene end by 1 base; junction bases not matched to a gene: 6. Germline values: CDR1 SEHNR, CDR2 FQNEAQ (reference sequence). CDR3 protein: CASSNRGLAQETQYF. In DNA form, the CDR3 reads TGTGCCAGCAGCAACAGGGGGTTGGCCCAAGAGACCCAGTACTTC.

The gene calls are TRBV21-1 and TRBJ2-3; TRBD1, the table's D call, lacks a check against the DNA. TRBV21-1 is flagged as a pseudogene. CDR3 length: 16 amino acids. The CDR3: CASSKSAGQGADTQYF. DNA for the CDR3: TGTGCCAGCAGCAAATCGGCGGGACAGGGGGCAGATACGCAGTATTTT.

The chain is built from TRBV9 and TRBJ2-5; 10 nucleotides align to TRBD2. The V gene end was trimmed by 0 bases and the J gene end by 4 bases; junction bases not matched to a gene: 6. The CDR3 sequence is 16 residues long. Germline V gene data show CDR1 as SGDLS and CDR2 as YYNGEE. The CDR3 spells CASSVGVAGGSETQYF. The CDR3, as DNA: TGTGCCAGCAGCGTAGGGGTAGCGGGAGGATCAGAGACCCAGTACTTC.

The gene calls are TRBV19 and TRBJ1-2; 7 positions match TRBD1. J lost 4 bases, V lost 8 bases, and 10 bases had no gene match. This CDR3 is 14 amino acids long. Germline V gene data show CDR1 as LNHDA and CDR2 as SQIVND (reference sequence). The CDR3 sequence: CASVESTGFYGYTF. Here the CDR3 DNA reads TGTGCCAGTGTAGAGTCGACAGGGTTCTATGGCTACACCTTC.

The chain links TRBV10-3 to TRBJ2-1, with 9 bases fitting TRBD2. Trimming at V came to 6 bases and at J to 9 bases, leaving 12 bases not matched to a gene. The germline CDR1 and CDR2 sequences are ENHRY and SYGVKD. The CDR3 has 15 residues. CDR3 sequence: CAIRASGDRGSEQFF. CDR3 nucleotides: TGTGCCATCAGAGCTAGCGGGGATCGGGGGAGTGAGCAGTTCTTC.

V gene TRBV25-1 combines with J gene TRBJ2-2, with a tentative D call TRBD1 (6 bases). Trimming pared 9 bases from V and 1 base from J, leaving 12 bases between. CDR1 is MGHDK, CDR2 SYGVNS, per germline. The CDR3 is 14 residues long. The CDR3 reads CASVGTRNTGELFF. The CDR3 nucleotides read TGTGCCAGTGTCGGGACAAGGAACACCGGGGAGCTGTTTTTT.

The V gene is TRBV6-6, the J gene TRBJ2-4; D ambiguous. The CDR3 runs 14 residues. Per the germline V gene, CDR1 is MNHNY and CDR2 is SVGAGI (reference sequence). V gave up 6 bases and J gave up 0 bases, with 9 bases separating them. CDR3 region: CASSQVVAKNIQYF. The CDR3 DNA reads as TGTGCCAGCAGCCAGGTCGTAGCCAAAAACATTCAGTACTTC.

V gene TRBV6-1 combines with J gene TRBJ2-3; possibly TRBD2 for D (6 bases). Germline CDR1 is MNHNS and CDR2 is SASEGT. The CDR3 is 15 amino acids. With 0 bases removed from V and 0 bases from J, the gap between germline ends came to 7 bases. DNA of the CDR3: TGTGCCAGCAGTGAAGCTAGCGGTAGCACAGATACGCAGTATTTT. Residues: CASSEASGSTDTQYF.

This chain connects TRBV2 to TRBJ2-7; D is undetermined. V was trimmed by 6 bases and J by 2 bases, leaving 8 bases between them. In germline, CDR1 is SNHLY, CDR2 FYNNEI. There are 12 residues in the CDR3. The CDR3 bases are TGTGCCAGCAGACCCAGCGCCTACGAGCAGTACTTC. Protein: CASRPSAYEQYF.

This rearrangement joins TRBV6-6 to TRBJ2-7, with 11 bases that match TRBD1. The CDR3 extends over 13 amino acids. V dropped 11 bases and J dropped 5; count of bases not matched to a gene: 8. Germline V lookup: CDR1 MNHNY, CDR2 SVGAGI (reference sequence). CDR3 coding DNA: TGTGCCGGGTCCCGGGACAGGGGGAACGAGCAGTACTTC. Protein: CAGSRDRGNEQYF.

The chain has TRBV11-1 and TRBJ1-1, with 8 bases identical to TRBD1. V shed 3 bases and J 2 bases; nucleotides not matched to a gene: 2. This CDR3 has 14 amino acids. The V gene's germline CDR1 is SGHAT and CDR2 FQDESV (reference sequence). CDR3 region: CASSFAGGNTEAFF. The CDR3 nucleotides are TGTGCCAGCAGCTTCGCAGGGGGCAACACTGAAGCTTTCTTT.

This chain uses TRBV5-1 with TRBJ1-3; weak D call: TRBD1 (5 bases). Trimming took off 4 bases at V and 7 bases at J, with 12 bases between the two ends. The CDR3 covers 13 residues. Germline lookup yields CDR1 SGHRS and CDR2 YFSETQ. The CDR3 spells CASSPLGGNTIYF. CDR3 bases: TGCGCCAGCAGCCCACTGGGGGGGAACACCATATATTTT.

The chain couples TRBV6-1 to TRBJ2-3, with 15 bases lining up with TRBD2. Germline CDR1 and CDR2: MNHNS and SASEGT. The CDR3 totals 17 residues. V was clipped by 2 bases and J by 3 bases; unmatched bases: 3. CDR3 amino acids: CASSETGLAGGTDTQYF. The DNA of the CDR3 is TGTGCCAGCAGTGAAACGGGACTAGCGGGAGGTACAGATACGCAGTATTTT.

V is TRBV20-1 and J is TRBJ1-2; TRBD1 is a possible D gene (5 bases). CDR1 and CDR2 from the germline V gene are DFQATT and SNEGSKA (reference sequence). Trimming shortened V by 5 bases and J by 8 bases, and 12 bases separated the two germline ends. This CDR3 has 11 amino acids. The CDR3 is CSALPGFGYTF. CDR3 bases: TGCAGTGCTCTCCCAGGGTTCGGCTACACCTTC.

The chain has TRBV29-1 and TRBJ1-2; possible D gene TRBD1, 6 bases. This CDR3 comprises 12 residues. V lost 6 bases, J lost 4 bases, and 12 bases lay in between. CDR1 and CDR2 from the germline V gene are SQVTM and ANQGSEA. The CDR3 here is CSVVDSPYGYTF. CDR3 nucleotide sequence: TGCAGCGTCGTGGACAGCCCCTATGGCTACACCTTC.

The J gene is TRBJ2-6, the V gene TRBV6-4; D unclear. There are 15 residues in the CDR3. Trimming took off 5 bases at V and 0 bases at J, with 8 bases between the two ends. Germline-derived CDR1 and CDR2 are MRHNA and SNTAGT. The CDR3 DNA sequence: TGTGCCAGCAGTTCAGGTATCTCTGGGGCCAACGTCCTGACTTTC. This translates into CASSSGISGANVLTF.

V is TRBV5-1 and J is TRBJ2-7; tentative D call: TRBD2 (6 bases). The CDR3 sequence is 15 residues long. The germline gives CDR1 SGHRS, CDR2 YFSETQ. V dropped 0 bases and J dropped 2 bases, with 12 bases sitting between them. CDR3 amino acids: CASSLDAGPPYEQYF. The DNA of the CDR3 is TGCGCCAGCAGCTTGGACGCGGGACCCCCCTACGAGCAGTACTTC.

This CDR3 is CAWSVRDFPSYEQYF. The CDR3 DNA is TGTGCCTGGAGTGTACGTGACTTCCCAAGTTACGAGCAGTACTTC. The gene calls are TRBV30 and TRBJ2-7; unclear D gene. CDR3 length: 15 amino acids. Per the germline V gene, CDR1 is GTSNPN and CDR2 is SVGIG (reference sequence). V lost 0 bases and J lost 4, with 16 bases in between.

This clone was counted once. The chain recombines TRBV27 with TRBJ2-1; 9 nucleotides match TRBD1. This CDR3 region has 16 residues. Germline-derived CDR1 and CDR2 are MNHEY and SMNVEV (reference sequence). With V trimmed by 0 bases and J by 9 bases, 9 bases remained unmatched. CDR3 sequence (DNA): TGTGCCAGCAGTTTATCTTCCTGGACAGGGGAACGTGAGCAGTTCTTC. Translating it yields CASSLSSWTGEREQFF.

V usage is TRBV6-5 and J usage is TRBJ1-5; 9 bases fit TRBD1. With V trimmed by 4 bases and J by 5 bases, 6 bases remained unmatched. The germline V gene has CDR1 MNHEY and CDR2 SVGAGI. This CDR3 has 15 amino acids. CDR3 residues: CASSFEGQGDQPQHF. DNA for the CDR3: TGTGCCAGCAGTTTTGAGGGACAGGGAGATCAGCCCCAGCATTTT.

The chain employs TRBV14 and TRBJ2-7; perhaps TRBD2 as D (5 bases). The CDR3 extends over 15 amino acids. Germline CDR1 reads SGHDN; CDR2 reads FVKESK. Trimming removed 2 bases from V and 3 bases from J, with 14 bases in between. CDR3 DNA: TGTGCCAGCAGCCAACCGGGCGGGTTGCACTACGAGCAGTACTTC. Protein sequence: CASSQPGGLHYEQYF.

The chain is built from TRBV7-9 and TRBJ2-2; D is possibly TRBD2 (5 bases). V was trimmed by 3 bases and J by 7 bases, leaving 12 bases between them. CDR1 is SEHNR, CDR2 FQNEAQ, per germline (reference sequence). CDR3 length equals 14 residues. This CDR3 is CASSFPGVGGELFF. In DNA, the CDR3 is TGTGCCAGCAGCTTCCCCGGGGTTGGCGGGGAGCTGTTTTTT. Using reference TRBV7-9 and TRBJ2-2 for the parts outside the CDR3, the full variable domain is DTGVSQNPRHKITKRGQNVTFRCDPISEHNRLYWYRQTLGQGPEFLTYFQNEAQLEKSRLLSDRFSAERPKGSFSTLEIQRTEQGDSAMYLCASSFPGVGGELFFGEGSRLTVL.

V and J are TRBV2 and TRBJ2-7; 7 positions agree with TRBD2. Germline CDR1 reads SNHLY; CDR2 reads FYNNEI. The length of the CDR3 is 15 residues. With 3 bases clipped from V and 0 bases from J, the junction kept 5 bases outside the gene matches. The CDR3 spells CASSEGLAVSYEQYF. The DNA of the CDR3 is TGTGCCAGCAGTGAGGGGCTAGCGGTCTCCTACGAGCAGTACTTC.

This chain links TRBV24-1 with TRBJ2-1; TRBD1 might be the D (6 bases). The CDR3 runs 15 residues. Trimming cost V 5 bases and J 2 bases, with 12 bases left between them. CDR1 and CDR2 from the germline V gene are KGHDR and SFDVKD. CDR3 amino acids: CATSGGRGAYNEQFF. The CDR3 DNA follows: TGTGCCACCAGTGGGGGGCGTGGGGCCTACAATGAGCAGTTCTTC.

The chain combines TRBV5-1 with TRBJ1-2; D gene ambiguous. The V gene's germline CDR1 is SGHRS and CDR2 YFSETQ. The V gene lost 3 bases and the J gene lost 4 bases, with 19 bases spanning the gap. This CDR3 comprises 16 residues. CDR3 in DNA: TGCGCCAGCAGCTATGTGGAGGGCTCATATCCCTATGGCTACACCTTC. It encodes CASSYVEGSYPYGYTF.

A remark on this clone: This same CDR3 is encoded by further DNA sequences in the sample. CDR3 in amino acids: CASSYAELNTEAFF. The CDR3 bases are TGTGCCAGCAGTTACGCCGAACTAAACACTGAAGCTTTCTTT. The gene calls are TRBV6-6 and TRBJ1-1; D gene uncertain. The CDR3 is 14 residues long. Germline-derived CDR1 and CDR2 are MNHNY and SVGAGI (reference sequence). The V and J ends lost 2 bases and 2 bases respectively, with 9 bases between them.

The rearrangement joins TRBV24-1 to TRBJ2-2, with D unresolved. CDR1 is KGHDR, CDR2 SFDVKD, per germline. The V end was cut by 5 bases, the J end by 7 bases, with 13 bases between. This CDR3 spans 14 amino acids. The CDR3 spells CATSAETSSGELFF. The DNA of the CDR3 is TGTGCCACCAGTGCAGAGACTTCCAGCGGGGAGCTGTTTTTT.